Listed here is a single T cell receptor (beta chain). Across several immunoSEQ plates, the genomic DNA of each subset was split evenly. The repertoire was sequenced with immunoSEQ multiplex PCR; TCRdb's copy has only in-frame clones and lacks some. The sample records over a million clones, approximately 98.5% being singletons. This specimen comes from a study of shared clonotypes between healthy human individuals. Study as a whole: Three men and a couple of women, aged 18 to 49, were donors. CD4 naive and memory got three plates each, CD8 naive two, CD8 memory one.

CDR3 length: 13 amino acids. The ends were cut back, 4 bases at V and 8 bases at J, with 14 bases in the middle. Germline V gene sequence: CDR1 LNHDA, CDR2 SQIVND (reference sequence). The gene calls are TRBV19 and TRBJ1-1; D is perhaps TRBD1 (5 bases). This sequence originates from a man aged 30 to 39 in good health. Sequencing input: naive CD4+ T cells sorted from blood. Subset noted: CD45RA+ positively selected. The CDR3, as DNA: TGTGCCAGTAGTAGCAGGGCATGGGTGGAAGCTTTCTTT. Encoded protein: CASSSRAWVEAFF.